This T cell receptor beta chain came from a study of shared clonotypes between healthy human individuals. Study results and limitations: Generation of non-shared clonotypes was less probable than generation of clonotypes shared by all four donors.

It was around 190 ng DNA, 30,000 or so T cell genomes, that sorted-subset replicate PCRs used. Clones were sequenced by immunoSEQ multiplex PCR, and TCRdb holds only the in-frame ones, with some missing. The profile shows roughly 2,000,000 clones, 85% to 95% of them singletons. For this clone: What it binds is not known.

Positively selected for CCR7, the CD45RO-negative cells used as naive CD8 cells excluded terminally differentiated effector memory CD45RA+ cells. Trimming left V 1 base short and J 5 bases short, with 10 bases between. The CDR3 consists of 14 residues. Germline V gene sequence: CDR1 MNHEY, CDR2 SMNVEV (reference sequence). The TCR comes from a man aged 18 to 30 in good health. V gene TRBV27 combines with J gene TRBJ2-3; D may be TRBD1 (5 bases). Sequencing was carried out using naive CD8+ T cells sorted from blood. The CDR3 spells CASSLWQGQDTQYF. The CDR3 DNA reads as TGTGCCAGCAGTTTATGGCAGGGCCAAGATACGCAGTATTTT.